This T cell receptor beta chain was profiled in a study of molecular identifiers for immune sequencing clone quantification. In the study overall: In replicates, RNA from 20,000 or 100,000 naive CD8 cells was divided five ways and four parts were sequenced.

In preparing bulk TCR libraries, previously described methods and listed TCR primers were used. TCRdb used MiXCR to reprocess the PCR reads, holding one entry per CDR3 protein. The data contain about 500,000 distinct CDR3 sequences, about a fifth of them singletons. CDR3 length: 15 amino acids. J was trimmed by 7 bases and V by 8 bases; bases with no gene match: 9. CDR1 and CDR2 (germline): MNHEY, SVGEGT. The study's findings and limits: Clone sizes could be underestimated for highly expanded clones when identical TCR molecules share a barcode. Clones that exceeded 20 RNA copies held over 99% of effector molecules, yet under 1% in naive cells.

Remarks on this clonotype: The antigen is undetermined.

V gene TRBV6-2 or TRBV6-3 combines with J gene TRBJ2-1, with 12 bases aligning to TRBD2. Sequencing used naive CD8+ T cells from blood, with Jurkat cell RNA spiked in. The sample's subset: FACS-sorted CD8+CD4-CCR7+CD45RA+ naive T cells. This clonotype was sampled from a human donor in good health. Some libraries in this study had Jurkat cell RNA spiked in. In DNA, the CDR3 is TGTGCCAGCTCGCTAGCGGGGGGGCCCCGGAATGAGCAGTTCTTC. Encoded protein: CASSLAGGPRNEQFF.